This T cell receptor beta chain was sequenced in a study of beta chain features in type 1 diabetes. This clone was recorded a few times. This CDR3 is built from 18 residues. V trimming: 1 base; J trimming: 10 bases; junction bases outside the gene matches: 18. The germline gives CDR1 KGHSH, CDR2 LQKENI. cDNA synthesis used the whole RNA isolate, giving expressed TCRB sequences. Produced via immunoSEQ multiplex PCR; TCRdb's table is partial and in-frame only. This sample has hundreds of thousands of clones, with roughly 12% found just once. All of the sorted populations showed purity greater than 98%. The chain uses TRBV18 and TRBJ2-1, with 8 bases matching TRBD2. Material: naive CD4+ T cells from blood. The clonotype originates from a man between 18 and 35 years old in good health. CDR3 amino acids: CASSPLPATSGLGREQFF. The CDR3 DNA reads TGTGCCAGCTCACCACTTCCCGCCACTAGCGGCCTGGGCCGAGAGCAGTTCTTC.